This T cell receptor beta chain derives from a study of cytomegalovirus exposure and HLA in healthy donors. CDR3 length equals 16 residues. The germline V and J ends were trimmed by 5 bases and 0 bases, with 11 bases remaining between them. The germline CDR1 and CDR2 sequences are SEHNR and FQNEAQ (reference sequence). Amplification used 60 Vbeta primers and 13 Jbeta primers. Here immunoSEQ multiplex PCR was the method, and the copy in TCRdb shows in-frame clones only, minus some. This sample has over 75,000 clones, with roughly 80% found just once. Study-wide points: A later look showed TCR association rates differing by HLA locus, highest for DRB1 and lowest for HLA-C.

Concerning this clone: Its specificity is not known.

The receptor comes from a woman aged 55-70 years in good health and CMV-seronegative. Material: PBMCs. V gene TRBV7-9 combines with J gene TRBJ1-6; a possible D gene is TRBD1 (5 bases). In DNA, the CDR3 is TGTGCCAGCAGCAAAGGGGATAGCTCCTATAATTCACCCCTCCACTTT. Protein sequence: CASSKGDSSYNSPLHF. Full variable domain (outside the CDR3, taken from reference TRBV7-9 and TRBJ1-6): DTGVSQNPRHKITKRGQNVTFRCDPISEHNRLYWYRQTLGQGPEFLTYFQNEAQLEKSRLLSDRFSAERPKGSFSTLEIQRTEQGDSAMYLCASSKGDSSYNSPLHFGNGTRLTVT.